The T cell receptor beta chain under discussion was sequenced for a study of spatial heterogeneity in lung cancer. General observations from the study: TCRs found ubiquitously expanded in tumor appeared in blood more at resection than at follow-up.

The CDR3 length is 13 residues. Germline CDR1 is SQVTM and CDR2 is ANQGSEA. Trimming removed 6 bases from V and 3 bases from J, with 12 bases in between. Documented time point: sample taken at primary tumor resection. TCRdb re-analysed the 5' RACE reads in MiXCR, keeping a single row per CDR3 protein. The top ten hold 4% to 6.5% of the sample, which has 20,000 to 30,000 distinct CDR3 sequences, roughly 4.7% seen once. This clonotype has at least ten counts. Its antigen remains unknown. The chain carries TRBV29-1 and TRBJ1-5, with D unresolved. This clonotype was sampled from a male donor with early-stage non-small cell lung cancer. The sample consisted of PBMCs, taken at surgery. For the CDR3, the DNA is TGCAGCGTCTCCGACGGGAACAATCAGCCCCAGCATTTT. Protein: CSVSDGNNQPQHF.